This T cell receptor (beta chain) was retrieved from a study of blood T cells in healthy people across ages. Study-wide findings and caveats: Higher diversity, along with more naive CD4+ cells, distinguished long-lived donors from aged donors.

With regard to this clonotype: Its antigen is not identified.

The CDR3 loop spans 14 amino acids. CDR1 is SEHNR, CDR2 FQNEAQ, per germline (reference sequence). Trimming removed 2 bases at V and 4 bases at J, with 11 bases between. Primers used in a second PCR of about 7 to 12 cycles were a sample-barcoded 5' primer and a J-beta primer mix. TCRdb itself ran the 5' RACE reads through MiXCR, one entry per CDR3 protein. The sample comprises around 600,000 distinct CDR3 sequences, around 48% of which are singletons, and roughly 24% rests with the top ten. Each donor was a healthy Caucasian individual from Russia, aged 6 to 90. Source material: blood. The clonotype was recovered from a man older than 75 in good health. This rearrangement joins TRBV7-9 to TRBJ1-2; D gene unclear. CDR3 protein: CASSLSALAYGYTF. For the CDR3, the DNA is TGTGCCAGCAGCTTAAGTGCCCTGGCCTATGGCTACACCTTC.